Below, one TCR beta chain is given with its context. Its antigen is undetermined. The data were taken from a study of CD8+ T cells in alopecia areata. Overall study context: Treated patients received oral tofacitinib, 5 to 10 mg twice daily. General study results and limits: Links between baseline CD8+ expansion and response need larger treated cohorts.

Once RNA had been extracted, it was reverse transcribed into cDNA to act as the sequencing template. Using immunoSEQ multiplex PCR, the repertoire was profiled, and TCRdb retains in-frame clones only, with some absent. The repertoire holds 150,000 to 200,000 clones, around 58% seen once, with 16% in the top ten. Treatment meaning: oral pan-JAK inhibitor, 5-10 mg twice daily. V lost 7 bases to trimming and J lost 3 bases; unmatched junction nucleotides: 3. This CDR3 region has 13 residues. The germline V gene encodes CDR1 SNHLY and CDR2 FYNNEI. J is TRBJ2-1 and V is TRBV2; 7 nucleotides align to TRBD1. This clonotype originated in a human donor with alopecia areata. The sequencing here drew on CD4+ T cells sorted from blood, taken at roughly week 58, from a patient treated with tofacitinib. The CDR3 sequence: CASKGTDYNEQFF. The CDR3 DNA reads as TGTGCCAGCAAAGGGACAGACTACAATGAGCAGTTCTTC.